This T cell receptor beta chain was captured in a study of blood T cell repertoires in COVID-19. Study at large: Some COVID-19 samples were acute and others convalescent; all came from the United States, Italy and Spain. PBMCs, B-cell-depleted T cells, or T cells provided the cDNA or gDNA that made up the material.

V shed 8 bases and J shed 0 bases, with 17 bases lying between them. This CDR3 has 16 residues. The germline CDR1 and CDR2 sequences are SNHLY and FYNNEI. Libraries were prepared by immunoSEQ multiplex PCR; TCRdb keeps only in-frame clonotypes and omits some of them. The data hold tens of thousands of clones, with 84% observed a single time. This rearrangement joins TRBV2 to TRBJ1-5; D might be TRBD1 (6 bases). The origin of this receptor is a man in his fifties or sixties with acute or convalescent COVID-19. The sample consisted of peripheral blood. CDR3 loop: CASGQGNLYSNQPQHF. The CDR3 DNA is TGTGCCAGCGGCCAGGGGAACCTCTATAGCAATCAGCCCCAGCATTTT.